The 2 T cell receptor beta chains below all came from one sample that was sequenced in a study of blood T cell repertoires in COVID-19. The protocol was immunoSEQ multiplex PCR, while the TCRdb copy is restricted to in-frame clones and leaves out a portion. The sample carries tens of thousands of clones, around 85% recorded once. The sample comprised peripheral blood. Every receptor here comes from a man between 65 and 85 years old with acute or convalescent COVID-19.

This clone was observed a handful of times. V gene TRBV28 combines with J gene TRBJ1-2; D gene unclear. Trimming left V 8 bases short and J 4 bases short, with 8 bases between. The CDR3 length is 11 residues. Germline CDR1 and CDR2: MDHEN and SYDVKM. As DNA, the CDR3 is TGTGCCAGCTGGAGAGCCTATGGCTACACCTTC. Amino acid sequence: CASWRAYGYTF.

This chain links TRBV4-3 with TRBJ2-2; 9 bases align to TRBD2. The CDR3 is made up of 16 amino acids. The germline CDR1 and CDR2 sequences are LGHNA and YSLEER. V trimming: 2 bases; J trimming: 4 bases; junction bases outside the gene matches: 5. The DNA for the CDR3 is TGCGCCAGCAGCCAAACCCTAGCGGGACGCACCGGGGAGCTGTTTTTT. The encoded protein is CASSQTLAGRTGELFF.